One sample yielded the 25 T cell receptor beta chains listed below, sequenced in a study of cytomegalovirus exposure and HLA in healthy donors. This PCR relied on a set of 60 Vbeta primers and 13 Jbeta primers. Produced via immunoSEQ multiplex PCR; TCRdb's table is partial and in-frame only. The sample has 80,000 or so clones, and its top ten clones hold 1.1%. Sequencing was done on a sample of PBMCs. These TCRs come from a woman aged 30 to 39 in good health and CMV-seronegative.

The chain employs TRBV5-1 and TRBJ1-6; 8 bases line up with TRBD1. Germline V gene data show CDR1 as SGHRS and CDR2 as YFSETQ. J lost 5 bases, V lost 4 bases, and 5 bases had no gene match. The CDR3 has 15 residues. The CDR3 here is CASSRDRPDNSPLHF. The CDR3 DNA reads TGCGCCAGCAGCCGGGACAGGCCGGATAATTCACCCCTCCACTTT.

The chain recombines TRBV9 with TRBJ1-2; D is ambiguous. Germline values: CDR1 SGDLS, CDR2 YYNGEE. V gave up 4 bases and J gave up 7 bases, with 17 bases separating them. The CDR3 covers 14 residues. The CDR3 is CASSPLSNTPGYTF. For the CDR3, the DNA is TGTGCCAGCAGCCCCCTTTCGAACACACCTGGCTACACCTTC.

The chain has TRBV11-2 and TRBJ1-1; weak D call: TRBD1 (5 bases). The CDR3 loop spans 15 amino acids. V lost 5 bases, J lost 4 bases, and 17 bases lay in between. The germline gives CDR1 SGHAT, CDR2 FQNNGV. The CDR3 DNA is TGTGCCAGCAGCCCCCGGGCAGGGATGGGCACTGAAGCTTTCTTT. It encodes CASSPRAGMGTEAFF.

V gene TRBV27 combines with J gene TRBJ2-7, with TRBD1 as a possible D gene (6 bases). The length of the CDR3 is 16 residues. The germline V gene encodes CDR1 MNHEY and CDR2 SMNVEV (reference sequence). The V gene lost 5 bases and the J gene lost 0 bases, with 17 bases spanning the gap. This chain's CDR3 is CASSVGMGRGSYEQYF. In nucleotides, the CDR3 is TGTGCCAGCAGTGTAGGAATGGGCAGGGGCTCCTACGAGCAGTACTTC.

The chain uses TRBV5-1 and TRBJ2-7; 9 positions match TRBD1. Germline V gene sequence: CDR1 SGHRS, CDR2 YFSETQ. The CDR3 extends over 16 amino acids. The junction had 8 bases not matched to a gene; V was cut back by 2 bases and J by 2 bases. The DNA of the CDR3 is TGCGCCAGCAGCTTTGGACTAGGACAGGGGACCTACGAGCAGTACTTC. Encoded protein: CASSFGLGQGTYEQYF.

This chain uses TRBV27 with TRBJ1-5, with a weak D call TRBD1 (5 bases). In germline, CDR1 is MNHEY, CDR2 SMNVEV (reference sequence). V was cut by 5 bases and J by 2 bases, with 7 bases left in between. CDR3 size: 13 residues. CDR3 DNA sequence: TGTGCCAGCAGTGAACAGGGCAATCAGCCCCAGCATTTT. This sequence encodes CASSEQGNQPQHF.

The chain recombines TRBV4-1 with TRBJ1-4; D gene unclear. The germline gives CDR1 MGHRA, CDR2 YSYEKL. The CDR3 covers 14 residues. Trimming shortened V by 3 bases and J by 6 bases, and 11 bases separated the two germline ends. DNA of the CDR3: TGCGCCAGCAGCCAGTCAGGTCTCTATGAAAAACTGTTTTTT. It translates to CASSQSGLYEKLFF.

The gene calls are TRBV4-1 and TRBJ1-1; weak D call: TRBD1 (6 bases). The germline CDR1 and CDR2 sequences are MGHRA and YSYEKL. Trimming left V 4 bases short and J 8 bases short, with 11 bases between. There are 12 residues in the CDR3. The CDR3 nucleotides read TGCGCCAGCAGCCTGCCGGGACAAGAAGCTTTCTTT. The encoded protein is CASSLPGQEAFF.

CDR3 in amino acids: CASSPRGGANYGYTF. As DNA, the CDR3 is TGTGCCAGTAGCCCCCGGGGGGGCGCTAACTATGGCTACACCTTC. The chain combines TRBV19 with TRBJ1-2; D might be TRBD1 (6 bases). The CDR3 has 15 amino acids. The germline V and J ends were trimmed by 6 bases and 0 bases, with 14 bases remaining between them. In germline, CDR1 is LNHDA, CDR2 SQIVND (reference sequence).

V gene TRBV7-8 combines with J gene TRBJ2-6; tentative D call: TRBD1 (5 bases). V dropped 1 base and J dropped 0 bases, with 10 bases sitting between them. The CDR3 spans 17 residues. The germline gives CDR1 SGHVS, CDR2 FQNEAQ. The CDR3 here is CASSLVSTASGANVLTF. DNA of the CDR3: TGTGCCAGCAGCTTAGTCTCGACAGCCTCTGGGGCCAACGTCCTGACTTTC.

V gene TRBV11-2 combines with J gene TRBJ2-7; 10 bases match TRBD2. Trimming took 5 bases from V and 5 from J; bases not matched to a gene: 18. CDR3 length: 18 residues. Per the germline V gene, CDR1 is SGHAT and CDR2 is FQNNGV. CDR3 coding DNA: TGTGCCAGCAGCCCCCCCCCAGCGGGAGGGCCAATTAGAAACGAGCAGTACTTC. It translates to CASSPPPAGGPIRNEQYF.

The J gene is TRBJ2-7, the V gene TRBV4-2, with D maybe TRBD2 (6 bases). V lost 4 bases to trimming and J lost 0 bases, with 10 bases between them. The germline CDR1 and CDR2 sequences are LGHNA and YNFKEQ. The CDR3 length is 14 residues. The DNA for the CDR3 is TGTGCCAGCAGCCCCGGGACTCTCTCCTACGAGCAGTACTTC. It specifies CASSPGTLSYEQYF.

The rearrangement joins TRBV27 to TRBJ1-1; no definite D call. CDR3 length: 12 amino acids. The V gene's germline CDR1 is MNHEY and CDR2 SMNVEV (reference sequence). Trimming removed 2 bases at V and 3 bases at J, with 4 bases between. The CDR3 bases are TGTGCCAGCAGTTTAGAGGACACTGAAGCTTTCTTT. It encodes CASSLEDTEAFF.

J is TRBJ2-5 and V is TRBV27, with TRBD2 matching over 12 bases. The CDR3 extends over 16 amino acids. Trimming took 5 bases from V and 2 from J; bases not matched to a gene: 6. CDR1 and CDR2 (germline): MNHEY, SMNVEV (reference sequence). CDR3 coding DNA: TGTGCCAGCAGTCCGACTAGCGGGAGCCTACAAGAGACCCAGTACTTC. It codes for CASSPTSGSLQETQYF.

The rearrangement links TRBV27 to TRBJ1-5; a weak D match, TRBD1 (5 bases). Trimming stripped 3 bases from V and 7 bases from J, with 10 bases between. The CDR3 totals 13 residues. From germline, CDR1 is MNHEY and CDR2 SMNVEV (reference sequence). In DNA, the CDR3 is TGTGCCAGCAGTTTGGGGCAGACCCAGCCCCAGCATTTT. Translation gives CASSLGQTQPQHF.

The chain employs TRBV6-1 and TRBJ2-7, with TRBD1 matching over 11 bases. Germline CDR1 MNHNS, CDR2 SASEGT. V dropped 5 bases and J dropped 2; count of bases not matched to a gene: 2. The CDR3 loop spans 14 amino acids. CDR3 bases: TGTGCCAGCAGTCGGGACAGGGGGACCTACGAGCAGTACTTC. Its protein is CASSRDRGTYEQYF.

The gene calls are TRBV7-6 and TRBJ2-5; possible D gene TRBD2, 5 bases. The end of the DNA aligns better with TRBJ2-7, so the J call may be wrong. The CDR3 length is 14 residues. Germline V CDR1 and CDR2: SGHVS, FNYEAQ. CDR3 bases: TGTGCCAGCAGTCCCGAGCCGGGGATCGACGAGCAGTACTTC. Protein: CASSPEPGIDEQYF.

The chain employs TRBV7-8 and TRBJ1-5, with 8 bases lining up with TRBD1. With V trimmed by 5 bases and J by 4 bases, 10 bases remained unmatched. Germline V lookup: CDR1 SGHVS, CDR2 FQNEAQ. This CDR3 is 16 amino acids long. In nucleotides, the CDR3 is TGTGCCAGCAGCGGAAGGACAGGGCGCTCGAATCAGCCCCAGCATTTT. Translating it yields CASSGRTGRSNQPQHF.

CDR3 DNA sequence: TGTGCCAGCAGTTCTAGAGGCACTGAAGCTTTCTTT. Protein product: CASSSRGTEAFF. The chain joins TRBV6-5 to TRBJ1-1; D is uncertain. CDR1 is MNHEY, CDR2 SVGAGI, per germline. Trimming left V 4 bases short and J 4 bases short, with 7 bases between. This CDR3 contains 12 residues.

V is TRBV7-9 and J is TRBJ2-3; TRBD2 agrees at 11 bases. Germline-derived CDR1 and CDR2 are SEHNR and FQNEAQ (reference sequence). V lost 3 bases, J lost 3 bases, and 5 bases stayed unmatched. There are 16 residues in the CDR3. DNA for the CDR3: TGTGCCAGCAGCTTTAGCGGGGGGGGAAGTACAGATACGCAGTATTTT. Translating it yields CASSFSGGGSTDTQYF.

The chain joins TRBV11-2 to TRBJ2-7, with TRBD2 matching 13 bases. Germline assignment: CDR1 SGHAT and CDR2 FQNNGV. With 5 bases clipped from V and 4 bases from J, the junction kept 11 bases outside the gene matches. The CDR3 spans 17 residues. This CDR3 reads CASSIGGLAGMRYEQYF. The CDR3 DNA reads TGTGCCAGCAGCATCGGGGGACTAGCGGGAATGAGGTACGAGCAGTACTTC. The variable domain in full, with the rest retrieved from reference TRBV11-2 and TRBJ2-7, is EAGVAQSPRYKIIEKRQSVAFWCNPISGHATLYWYQQILGQGPKLLIQFQNNGVVDDSQLPKDRFSAERLKGVDSTLKIQPAKLEDSAVYLCASSIGGLAGMRYEQYFGPGTRLTVT.

The chain joins TRBV18 to TRBJ2-1; a possible D gene is TRBD1 (5 bases). The CDR3 is made up of 14 amino acids. Germline V gives CDR1 KGHSH, CDR2 LQKENI. V lost 6 bases, J lost 5 bases, and 14 bases lay in between. The CDR3 DNA follows: TGTGCCAGCTCCCTCAGTACAGGCGACAATGAGCAGTTCTTC. This codes for CASSLSTGDNEQFF.

This sequence joins TRBV18 and TRBJ2-5; 11 nucleotides line up with TRBD2. Trimming removed 4 bases from V and 4 bases from J; junction bases left unmatched: 8. The V gene's germline CDR1 is KGHSH and CDR2 LQKENI. The CDR3 is 16 amino acids. CDR3 region: CASSLNLAGGGETQYF. For the CDR3, the DNA is TGTGCCAGCTCACTCAACCTAGCGGGAGGTGGAGAGACCCAGTACTTC.

The chain uses TRBV16 and TRBJ2-5; possible D gene TRBD1, 5 bases. Germline-derived CDR1 and CDR2 are KGHSY and FQNENV. CDR3 size: 16 residues. Deletions cut 2 bases from V and 0 bases from J, with 13 bases between. The CDR3 nucleotides read TGTGCCAGCAGCCAACAAGTGACAGCCAACCAAGAGACCCAGTACTTC. Translated: CASSQQVTANQETQYF.

The chain employs TRBV18 and TRBJ2-7, with D possibly being TRBD2 (6 bases). V was shortened by 3 bases and J by 5 bases, with 17 bases between the two germline ends. Germline lookup yields CDR1 KGHSH and CDR2 LQKENI. CDR3 size: 15 residues. CDR3 protein: CASSPTASVNHEQYF. Written as DNA, the CDR3 is TGTGCCAGCTCACCTACGGCTAGCGTAAACCACGAGCAGTACTTC.